This T cell receptor beta chain was observed in a study of blood T cells in healthy people across ages. About the research overall: For every two T cells, template switching captured about one barcoded beta molecule.

Every sample gave at least 5.5 micrograms of total RNA when it was extracted. Combining a sample-barcoded 5' primer with a J-beta primer mix, a second PCR ran for about 6 to 11 cycles. Per sample, CDR3-containing paired-end reads numbered at least 3 million. Via MiXCR, TCRdb re-called the 5' RACE reads, giving one row per CDR3 protein. The data hold about 670,000 distinct CDR3 sequences, with around 38% observed a single time. A note on this clonotype: Its antigen is unidentified.

The CDR3 extends over 15 amino acids. V was trimmed by 0 bases and J by 2 bases, leaving 11 bases between them. From germline, CDR1 is KGHSH and CDR2 LQKENI. Study conclusions and caveats: Naive and antigen-experienced cells could not be conclusively compared, given unsorted PBMCs.

Sequencing used blood. This TCR derives from a man of 80 years or more in good health. V usage is TRBV18 and J usage is TRBJ2-7; D not certain. CDR3 loop: CASSPPARNTYEQYF. The CDR3 DNA reads as TGTGCCAGCTCACCACCGGCCAGAAATACCTACGAGCAGTACTTC.